A single sample gave rise to the 4 T cell receptor beta chains below, sequenced in a study of cytomegalovirus exposure and HLA in healthy donors. The PCR used 60 Vbeta and 13 Jbeta primers. The table came from immunoSEQ multiplex PCR; TCRdb's copy has only in-frame clones and leaves some out. Of roughly 130,000 clones listed, approximately 84% were seen once; the top ten hold approximately 1.8%. Material: PBMCs. Every receptor here comes from a woman aged 40 to 55 in good health and CMV-seronegative.

This chain joins TRBV7-2 and TRBJ1-5; D unclear. CDR1 and CDR2 from the germline V gene are SGHTA and FQGNSA. The CDR3 has 15 residues. V was shortened by 5 bases and J by 0 bases, with 11 bases between the two germline ends. CDR3 residues: CASSPKGVSNQPQHF. In DNA, the CDR3 is TGTGCCAGCAGCCCCAAAGGAGTTAGCAATCAGCCCCAGCATTTT.

The chain recombines TRBV6-1 with TRBJ2-2, with D unresolved. Germline CDR1 MNHNS, CDR2 SASEGT. Trimming shortened V by 4 bases and J by 3 bases, and 6 bases separated the two germline ends. CDR3 length: 13 residues. The CDR3 protein is CASSVGDTGELFF. In DNA form, the CDR3 reads TGTGCCAGCAGTGTTGGAGACACCGGGGAGCTGTTTTTT.

The chain recombines TRBV11-2 with TRBJ2-7; D ambiguous. The V end was cut by 1 base, the J end by 3 bases, with 13 bases between. The CDR3 is 15 residues long. Per the germline V gene, CDR1 is SGHAT and CDR2 is FQNNGV. For the CDR3, the DNA is TGTGCCAGCAGCTTAGCACGGTCACTAAACTACGAGCAGTACTTC. This encodes CASSLARSLNYEQYF. Variable domain in full (rest from reference TRBV11-2 and TRBJ2-7): EAGVAQSPRYKIIEKRQSVAFWCNPISGHATLYWYQQILGQGPKLLIQFQNNGVVDDSQLPKDRFSAERLKGVDSTLKIQPAKLEDSAVYLCASSLARSLNYEQYFGPGTRLTVT.

This chain uses TRBV21-1 with TRBJ2-3; the table's D call TRBD2 went unverified against the DNA. TRBV21-1 is a listed pseudogene. This CDR3 is 17 amino acids long. This CDR3 is CASSPMWTSGETDTQYF. The CDR3, as DNA: TGTGCCAGCAGCCCCATGTGGACTAGCGGGGAGACAGATACGCAGTATTTT.